This TCR beta chain is drawn from a study of CD8 T cells in Susac syndrome. Study background: Susac syndrome patients were untreated, on corticosteroids with some adding intravenous immunoglobulin, or on intravenous immunoglobulin only.

This clonotype was detected only a few times. The RNA input was about 0.5 to 1 ug, and it was reverse transcribed with random hexamers. TCRdb itself ran the immunoSEQ multiplex PCR reads through MiXCR, one entry per CDR3 protein. Of about 190,000 distinct CDR3 sequences listed, nearly 97% are singletons. V lost 4 bases to trimming and J lost 1 base; unmatched junction nucleotides: 0. The length of the CDR3 is 13 residues. Germline V gene data show CDR1 as LNHDA and CDR2 as SQIVND (reference sequence). Negative isolation was used for CD8+ and CD4+ T cells and FACS enrichment for TEMRA cells. This chain links TRBV19 with TRBJ2-5; 7 positions match TRBD1. The receptor was derived from a human donor with Susac syndrome. Sequenced material: CD4+ T cells from PBMCs. The CDR3 DNA sequence: TGTGCCAGTAGTAGGGACAGCCAAGAGACCCAGTACTTC. Translated, it gives CASSRDSQETQYF.